This T cell receptor beta chain was sequenced for a study of PD-1 blockade in classical Hodgkin lymphoma (dated by TCRdb to 2020 to 2022). For the wider study: Nivolumab dosing was 3 mg/kg intravenously every 2 weeks, continuing until either disease progression or unacceptable toxicity. To define a peripheral blood immune signature of response to PD-1 blockade in classical Hodgkin lymphoma, the study combined TCR beta sequencing with CyTOF. What the work shows at the level of the full study, not this receptor alone: By C4D1, a significant rise was seen in CD4+ TCR diversity but not in CD8+ TCR diversity (p=0.0027 vs p=0.16), and the rise was most apparent among complete responders (p=0.02). Lower diversity was seen in patients whose nivolumab began less than 1 year after ASCT, and these patients were left out of later analyses so that immune reconstitution would not confound the results. Trial patients with a complete response had baseline diversity similar to that of newly diagnosed patients, while partial responders and progressors had significantly lower diversity. Baseline TCR diversity was reported as lower in newly diagnosed patients than in healthy donors, and lower still in relapsed/refractory patients. The study covered only a single clinical trial cohort, and the causes of the repertoire differences, possibly disease activity or prior therapy, were still not defined.

The Qiagen DNeasy kit was used to extract genomic DNA from unsorted PBMCs and from the negatively selected CD4+ and CD8+ fractions. TCR beta CDR3 regions were amplified by immunoSEQ multiplex PCR using primers annealing to V and J segments. A synthetic immune receptor repertoire was used to minimize amplification bias, and any remaining bias was removed computationally after sequencing. The authors' analysis ran thus. Repertoire diversity was quantified as the Shannon entropy index using custom Python scripts. Unsorted, CD4+ and CD8+ repertoires were examined separately, except in combined analyses, for which CD4+ and CD8+ sequences were merged in silico. A clone counted as expanded when the clone's frequency after treatment rose at least 2-fold relative to C1D1, and clones undetected at baseline were given a pseudocount of 0.5. Singleton clones were defined as clones with 0 or 1 copy at C1D1, and non-singleton clones were defined as clones with 2 or more copies. Clones expanded in unsorted samples were assigned a CD4+, CD8+ or unknown annotation through matching of protein sequences in sorted samples from the same patient. Wilcoxon tests on paired samples were used to test diversity changes from C1D1 to C4D1. The table comes from immuneACCESS by way of TCRdb, which keeps in-frame sequences with V and J called. Part of the clones is missing from these tables; in studies checked, under half for an unresolved V gene and the rest for unknown reasons. The V and J calls and clone size are taken from that table; D and trimming were inferred from the DNA. The sample yields some 110,000 clones; over 85% were counted once. 19% of the sample is held by the ten biggest clonotypes.

As concerns this clone: The clone's antigen remains unknown. No quality values exist for individual bases; no much larger clone is one base distant.

Interpreted using the paper, the time point label stands for: cycle 4 day 1 (C4D1), after 5 to 7 weeks of nivolumab. Every trial patient had relapsed after autologous stem cell transplantation, and cohorts A, B and C differed in prior brentuximab vedotin exposure. The trial cohort was composed of 56 patients with relapsed/refractory classical Hodgkin lymphoma, for whom complete response, partial response or progressive disease was recorded as best overall response. In the multi-cohort phase II CheckMate 205 trial, trial patients received single-agent nivolumab. Best overall response was determined by an independent review committee according to the 2007 International Working Group response criteria. Trial PBMCs were obtained immediately prior to nivolumab initiation (C1D1) and on therapy at cycle 2 day 1 and cycle 4 day 1. Peripheral blood was collected in 8 mL Vacutainer Cell Preparation Tubes, from which PBMCs were isolated by centrifugation and then cryopreserved.

Relative to germline, V is missing 5 bases and J is missing 1 base, with 6 bases of the junction outside any gene match. Taken from the germline V gene, the CDR1 and CDR2 loops are SGHTA and FQGNSA. Counted from cysteine to phenylalanine, this CDR3 has 16 amino acids. The CDR3 DNA has 48 bases and is translated from base 1. This receptor was identified in a human donor with classical Hodgkin lymphoma. This specimen consisted of peripheral blood mononuclear cells (PBMCs), obtained before the fourth cycle of nivolumab. The V gene is TRBV7-2 and the J gene is TRBJ2-3; 10 nucleotides in the junction match TRBD2. The DNA is TGTGCCAGCAGCCCACTAGCGGGAATTCGCACAGATACGCAGTATTTT. This encodes CASSPLAGIRTDTQYF.